Each of the 14 T cell receptor beta chains below was sequenced from the same sample in a study of cytomegalovirus exposure and HLA in healthy donors. PCR used 60 Vbeta primers and 13 Jbeta primers. Assay: immunoSEQ multiplex PCR; the TCRdb copy retains only in-frame clones and omits some. The sample contains more than 65,000 clones, roughly 72% of which appear only once. Material: PBMCs. These receptors all stem from a woman aged 50 to 60 in good health and CMV-seropositive.

V gene TRBV4-1 combines with J gene TRBJ1-5; the match to TRBD1 covers 7 bases. The V segment lost 6 bases and the J segment 6 bases; nucleotides outside the gene matches: 11. Germline-derived CDR1 and CDR2 are MGHRA and YSYEKL. The CDR3 covers 15 residues. CDR3 in DNA: TGCGCCAGCAGTCCACAGGGGCAAAGGGGTCAGCCCCAGCATTTT. This translates into CASSPQGQRGQPQHF.

This rearrangement joins TRBV7-3 to TRBJ1-1; TRBD1 matches 8 bases. The CDR3 extends over 13 amino acids. The germline V gene encodes CDR1 SGHTA and CDR2 FQGTGA. After removal of 5 bases from V and 6 bases from J, the junction contained 5 bases not matched to a gene. The CDR3 is CASSMGQVAEAFF. The CDR3 nucleotides read TGTGCCAGCAGCATGGGACAGGTGGCTGAAGCTTTCTTT. The variable domain in full, with the rest retrieved from reference TRBV7-3 and TRBJ1-1, is GAGVSQTPSNKVTEKGKYVELRCDPISGHTALYWYRQSLGQGPEFLIYFQGTGAADDSGLPNDRFFAVRPEGSVSTLKIQRTERGDSAVYLCASSMGQVAEAFFGQGTRLTVV.

The chain employs TRBV30 and TRBJ2-5; weak D call: TRBD2 (6 bases). Germline CDR1 reads GTSNPN; CDR2 reads SVGIG (reference sequence). V was clipped by 2 bases and J by 3 bases, with 7 bases between them. This CDR3 has 12 amino acids. The chain's CDR3 is CAWSWGEETQYF. CDR3 sequence (DNA): TGTGCCTGGAGTTGGGGGGAAGAGACCCAGTACTTC.

This chain links TRBV5-8 with TRBJ1-2; no clear D. Trimming stripped 0 bases from V and 8 bases from J, with 11 bases between. The CDR3 consists of 13 residues. CDR1 and CDR2 from the germline V gene are SGHTS and YDEGEE. The DNA of the CDR3 is TGTGCCAGCAGCTTGGGGGAGCTTTGGGGCTACACCTTC. This encodes CASSLGELWGYTF.

Only a few counts were recorded for this clone. The chain has TRBV5-1 and TRBJ2-5, with D possibly TRBD1 on 5 matching bases. The CDR3 loop spans 13 amino acids. Between the trimmed V and J ends, which lost 1 base and 7 bases, there was a span of 11 bases. CDR1 SGHRS and CDR2 YFSETQ come from the germline V gene. This chain's CDR3 is CASSLWGQGTQYF. CDR3 nucleotides: TGCGCCAGCAGCTTGTGGGGTCAGGGGACCCAGTACTTC. The full variable domain, completed using reference TRBV5-1 and TRBJ2-5, is KAGVTQTPRYLIKTRGQQVTLSCSPISGHRSVSWYQQTPGQGLQFLFEYFSETQRNKGNFPGRFSGRQFSNSRSEMNVSTLELGDSALYLCASSLWGQGTQYFGPGTRLLVL.

The chain is built from TRBV14 and TRBJ2-1, with 10 bases that match TRBD1. This CDR3 contains 16 residues. The V segment lost 3 bases and the J segment 6 bases; nucleotides outside the gene matches: 8. CDR1 and CDR2 from the germline V gene are SGHDN and FVKESK. The CDR3 loop reads CASSQTPGQGSNEQFF. Written as DNA, the CDR3 is TGTGCCAGCAGCCAGACACCGGGACAGGGGAGCAATGAGCAGTTCTTC.

The chain uses TRBV30 and TRBJ2-7; D is possibly TRBD2 (6 bases). Germline CDR1 GTSNPN, CDR2 SVGIG (reference sequence). CDR3 length: 14 amino acids. V gave up 3 bases and J gave up 3 bases, with 15 bases separating them. This chain's CDR3 is CAWSNSPGLYEQYF. For the CDR3, the DNA is TGTGCCTGGAGCAACTCTCCGGGACTCTACGAGCAGTACTTC.

This chain links TRBV6-6 with TRBJ2-2, with TRBD1 identical over 7 bases. V trimming: 5 bases; J trimming: 6 bases; junction bases outside the gene matches: 6. There are 14 residues in the CDR3. CDR1 MNHNY and CDR2 SVGAGI come from the germline V gene (reference sequence). CDR3 bases: TGTGCCAGCAGTGTAGACAGGGTGGCCGGGGAGCTGTTTTTT. Translation gives CASSVDRVAGELFF.

This chain connects TRBV5-4 to TRBJ2-1, with 9 nucleotides matching TRBD2. V shed 2 bases and J 0 bases; nucleotides not matched to a gene: 6. The germline V gene encodes CDR1 SGHNT and CDR2 YYREEE (reference sequence). The CDR3 loop spans 17 amino acids. The CDR3: CASSFLLAGSSYNEQFF. In DNA form, the CDR3 reads TGTGCCAGCAGCTTCCTACTAGCGGGTTCCTCCTACAATGAGCAGTTCTTC. The full variable domain, its missing parts supplied by reference TRBV5-4 and TRBJ2-1, is ETGVTQSPTHLIKTRGQQVTLRCSSQSGHNTVSWYQQALGQGPQFIFQYYREEENGRGNFPPRFSGLQFPNYSSELNVNALELDDSALYLCASSFLLAGSSYNEQFFGPGTRLTVL.

This clone was detected only a few times. This chain uses TRBV6-5 with TRBJ1-2; D is possibly TRBD1 (5 bases). The V end was cut by 3 bases, the J end by 8 bases, with 13 bases between. This CDR3 spans 13 amino acids. CDR1 and CDR2 (germline): MNHEY, SVGAGI. DNA of the CDR3: TGTGCCAGCAGTTATATTGCCAGGGTCGGCTACACCTTC. This gives the protein CASSYIARVGYTF.

Only one count was recorded for this clone. The chain combines TRBV29-1 with TRBJ2-2; TRBD2 agrees at 12 bases. V was pared by 5 bases and J by 5 bases, with 6 bases of the junction left unmatched. Germline V gene lookup returns CDR1 SQVTM and CDR2 ANQGSEA. There are 15 residues in the CDR3. The CDR3 is CSVLSSGRGTGELFF. CDR3 nucleotides: TGCAGCGTTTTGTCTAGCGGGAGGGGAACCGGGGAGCTGTTTTTT.

The DNA for the CDR3 is TGTGCCAGCAATTTAGGTAGGGTCGCGGGTAGAGGCTACACCTTC. Its translation is CASNLGRVAGRGYTF. This chain joins TRBV5-6 and TRBJ1-2; D uncertain. Trimming shortened V by 6 bases and J by 8 bases, and 23 bases separated the two germline ends. CDR1 and CDR2 from the germline V gene are SGHDT and YYEEEE. The CDR3 contains 15 residues.

The chain couples TRBV29-1 to TRBJ1-2, with 10 bases matching TRBD1. The CDR3 is made up of 15 amino acids. V shed 4 bases and J 5 bases; nucleotides not matched to a gene: 10. The V gene's germline CDR1 is SQVTM and CDR2 ANQGSEA. This CDR3 reads CSVGRQGAPRYGYTF. The CDR3 coding sequence is TGCAGCGTTGGGCGACAGGGGGCGCCGAGATATGGCTACACCTTC.

The chain uses TRBV11-2 and TRBJ2-1; possibly TRBD2 for D (6 bases). CDR3 length equals 12 residues. Germline V gene lookup returns CDR1 SGHAT and CDR2 FQNNGV. Trimming left V 4 bases short and J 10 bases short, with 11 bases between. For the CDR3, the DNA is TGTGCCAGCAGCTATCGCAGCGGGGAGCAGTTCTTC. Translated: CASSYRSGEQFF. The full variable domain, in which reference TRBV11-2 and TRBJ2-1 provide the parts outside the CDR3, is EAGVAQSPRYKIIEKRQSVAFWCNPISGHATLYWYQQILGQGPKLLIQFQNNGVVDDSQLPKDRFSAERLKGVDSTLKIQPAKLEDSAVYLCASSYRSGEQFFGPGTRLTVL.